Each of the 4 T cell receptor beta chains below was sequenced from the same sample in a study of control samples from healthy donors and cancer patients. TCRdb keeps only in-frame clones here, not all; method: immunoSEQ multiplex PCR. The sample lists about 45,000 clones, approximately 90% occurring once. Sequenced: PBMCs. The origin of the receptors is a middle-aged woman with head and neck cancer.

This clone was observed once. V is TRBV5-1 and J is TRBJ2-7; tentative D call: TRBD2 (6 bases). The germline V gene encodes CDR1 SGHRS and CDR2 YFSETQ. V lost 7 bases to trimming and J lost 4 bases, with 15 bases between them. The CDR3 is 13 amino acids. CDR3 DNA: TGCGCCAGCGCCCGGGACGGGAGTTACGAGCAGTACTTC. Its protein product is CASARDGSYEQYF.

V gene TRBV24-1 combines with J gene TRBJ2-1, with a tentative D call TRBD1 (6 bases). Trimming stripped 2 bases from V and 3 bases from J, with 10 bases between. The CDR3 covers 15 residues. Germline CDR1 reads KGHDR; CDR2 reads SFDVKD. CDR3 sequence reads: CATSDSHRVYNEQFF. The CDR3 region has the DNA TGTGCCACCAGTGATTCACACAGGGTCTACAATGAGCAGTTCTTC.

The chain has TRBV5-4 and TRBJ1-2; D gene uncertain. Deletions cut 4 bases from V and 8 bases from J, with 15 bases between. This CDR3 region has 13 residues. Germline loops: CDR1 SGHNT, CDR2 YYREEE (reference sequence). The CDR3 loop reads CASSRRVNNGYTF. The DNA of the CDR3 is TGTGCCAGCAGCCGACGAGTGAACAACGGCTACACCTTC. The complete variable domain, with remaining parts taken from reference TRBV5-4 and TRBJ1-2, reads ETGVTQSPTHLIKTRGQQVTLRCSSQSGHNTVSWYQQALGQGPQFIFQYYREEENGRGNFPPRFSGLQFPNYSSELNVNALELDDSALYLCASSRRVNNGYTFGSGTRLTVV.

This clone came up a few times. V is TRBV4-1 and J is TRBJ1-6, with 8 bases aligning to TRBD1. With 7 bases clipped from V and 10 bases from J, the junction kept 18 bases outside the gene matches. CDR3 length equals 17 residues. Germline V gene lookup returns CDR1 MGHRA and CDR2 YSYEKL. CDR3 sequence: CASTRRQGAPQESPLHF. The CDR3 coding sequence is TGCGCCAGCACCCGGCGGCAGGGGGCCCCCCAGGAGTCACCCCTCCACTTT.